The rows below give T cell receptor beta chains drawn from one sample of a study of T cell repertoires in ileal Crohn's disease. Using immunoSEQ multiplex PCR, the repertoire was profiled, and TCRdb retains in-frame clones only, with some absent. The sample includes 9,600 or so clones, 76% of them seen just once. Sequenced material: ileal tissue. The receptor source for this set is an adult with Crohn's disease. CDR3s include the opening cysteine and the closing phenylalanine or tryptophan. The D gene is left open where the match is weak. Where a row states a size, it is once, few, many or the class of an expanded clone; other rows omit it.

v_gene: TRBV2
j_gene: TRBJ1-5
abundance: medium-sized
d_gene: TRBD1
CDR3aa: CASSGQGARSNQPQHF
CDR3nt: TGTGCCAGCAGCGGACAGGGGGCGAGGAGCAATCAGCCCCAGCATTTT

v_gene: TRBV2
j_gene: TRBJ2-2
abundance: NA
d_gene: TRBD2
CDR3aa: CASSEGLGGTGELFF
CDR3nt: TGTGCCAGCAGTGAGGGACTAGGAGGCACCGGGGAGCTGTTTTTT

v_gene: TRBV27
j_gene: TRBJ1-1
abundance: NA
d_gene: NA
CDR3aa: CASSLQRRLDTEAFF
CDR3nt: TGTGCCAGCAGTTTACAGAGGAGATTGGACACTGAAGCTTTCTTT

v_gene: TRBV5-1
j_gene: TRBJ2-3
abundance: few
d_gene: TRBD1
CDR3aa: CASSLVARGSGDTQYF
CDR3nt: TGCGCCAGCAGCTTGGTAGCCAGGGGGTCGGGAGATACGCAGTATTTT

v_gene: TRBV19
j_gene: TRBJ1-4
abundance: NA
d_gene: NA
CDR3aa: CASSISRGMHLYPTNEKLFF
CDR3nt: TGTGCCAGTAGTATCAGTAGGGGGATGCACCTTTACCCAACTAATGAAAAACTGTTTTTT

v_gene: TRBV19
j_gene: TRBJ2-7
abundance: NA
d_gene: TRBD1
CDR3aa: CASRPGQGPYEQYF
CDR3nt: TGTGCCAGTAGACCGGGACAGGGGCCCTACGAGCAGTACTTC

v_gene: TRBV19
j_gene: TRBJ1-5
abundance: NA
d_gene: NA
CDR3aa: CASSIDRVISNQPQHF
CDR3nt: TGTGCCAGTAGTATAGACAGGGTAATTAGCAATCAGCCCCAGCATTTT

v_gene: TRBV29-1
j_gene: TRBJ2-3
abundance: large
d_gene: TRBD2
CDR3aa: CSVLPGGVGTDTQYF
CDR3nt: TGCAGCGTCCTCCCGGGGGGGGTCGGCACAGATACGCAGTATTTT

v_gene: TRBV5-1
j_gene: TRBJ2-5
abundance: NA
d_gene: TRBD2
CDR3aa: CASSLAGTSGGETQYF
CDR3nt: TGCGCCAGCAGCTTGGCCGGGACTAGCGGAGGGGAGACCCAGTACTTC

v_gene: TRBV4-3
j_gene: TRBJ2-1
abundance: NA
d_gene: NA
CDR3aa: CASSQDLGAPNNEQFF
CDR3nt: TGCGCCAGCAGCCAAGATCTAGGAGCCCCAAACAATGAGCAGTTCTTC

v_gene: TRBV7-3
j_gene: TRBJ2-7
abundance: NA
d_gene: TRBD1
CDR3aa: CASSLAGGSEQYF
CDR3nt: TGTGCCAGCAGCTTAGCAGGGGGCAGCGAGCAGTACTTC

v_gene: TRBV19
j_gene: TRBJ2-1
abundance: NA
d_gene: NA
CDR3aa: CASSISSKGSYNEQFF
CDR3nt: TGTGCCAGTAGTATTTCTAGCAAGGGCTCCTACAATGAGCAGTTCTTC

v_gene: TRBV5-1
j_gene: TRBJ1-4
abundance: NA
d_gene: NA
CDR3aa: CASSLSGTNEKLFF
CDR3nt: TGCGCCAGCAGCTTATCGGGGACTAATGAAAAACTGTTTTTT

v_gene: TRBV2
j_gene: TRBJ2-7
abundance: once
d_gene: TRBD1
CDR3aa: CASSDGGRTGSHEQYF
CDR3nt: TGTGCCAGCAGTGATGGGGGGCGGACAGGGTCCCACGAGCAGTACTTC

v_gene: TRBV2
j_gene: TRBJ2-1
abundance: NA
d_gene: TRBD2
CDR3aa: CASGQTSGYNEQFF
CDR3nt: TGTGCCAGCGGGCAGACTAGCGGATACAATGAGCAGTTCTTC